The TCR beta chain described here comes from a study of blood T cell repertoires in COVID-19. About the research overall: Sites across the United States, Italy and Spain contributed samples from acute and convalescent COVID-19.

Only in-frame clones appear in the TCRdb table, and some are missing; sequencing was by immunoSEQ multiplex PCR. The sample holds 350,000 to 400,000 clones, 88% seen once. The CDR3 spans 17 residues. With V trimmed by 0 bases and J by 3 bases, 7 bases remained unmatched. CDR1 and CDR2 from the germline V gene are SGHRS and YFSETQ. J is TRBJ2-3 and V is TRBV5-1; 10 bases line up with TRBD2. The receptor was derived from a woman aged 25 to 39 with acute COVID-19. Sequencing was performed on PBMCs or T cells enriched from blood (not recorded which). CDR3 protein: CASSLGNSGGSTDTQYF. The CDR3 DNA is TGCGCCAGCAGCTTGGGAAATAGCGGGGGGTCTACAGATACGCAGTATTTT.